These 25 T cell receptor beta chains were all obtained from the same sample, sequenced in a study of cytomegalovirus exposure and HLA in healthy donors. This PCR relied on a set of 60 Vbeta primers and 13 Jbeta primers. Some clones are missing from TCRdb's copy, which holds only in-frame ones; the method was immunoSEQ multiplex PCR. The sample shows 160,000 or so clones, about four fifths of them seen only once. Sequences were obtained from PBMCs. All receptors come from a woman in her 30s in good health and CMV-seropositive.

This chain links TRBV10-3 with TRBJ1-4; 10 bases align to TRBD1. J was trimmed by 7 bases and V by 6 bases; bases with no gene match: 5. This CDR3 is built from 14 residues. In germline, CDR1 is ENHRY, CDR2 SYGVKD. CDR3 nucleotide sequence: TGTGCCATCAGGGCAGGACAGGGGGTTGAAAAACTGTTTTTT. Translating it yields CAIRAGQGVEKLFF.

The chain is built from TRBV27 and TRBJ2-1; a possible D gene is TRBD2 (6 bases). The V end lost 5 bases, the J end lost 4 bases, and 27 bases lay between the germline ends. Germline V gene sequence: CDR1 MNHEY, CDR2 SMNVEV (reference sequence). The CDR3 has 19 residues. CDR3 sequence: CASSLPPPGGNGGYNEQFF. In DNA form, the CDR3 reads TGTGCCAGCAGTCTACCGCCCCCAGGAGGGAATGGTGGTTACAATGAGCAGTTCTTC.

This chain connects TRBV14 to TRBJ2-3; D uncertain. The germline CDR1 and CDR2 sequences are SGHDN and FVKESK. V lost 4 bases to trimming and J lost 1 base, with 9 bases between them. CDR3 length: 14 amino acids. The CDR3 loop is CASSPLIGTDTQYF. DNA of the CDR3: TGTGCCAGCAGCCCCTTAATAGGCACAGATACGCAGTATTTT.

The chain combines TRBV9 with TRBJ1-2; TRBD1 matches 10 bases. V trimming: 3 bases; J trimming: 7 bases; junction bases outside the gene matches: 9. The germline V gene encodes CDR1 SGDLS and CDR2 YYNGEE. This CDR3 is built from 15 residues. In nucleotides, the CDR3 is TGTGCCAGCAGCGCTCCGACAGGGGGCCCTATTGGCTACACCTTC. This encodes CASSAPTGGPIGYTF.

This clone was detected only once. This chain uses TRBV7-8 with TRBJ1-6, with 8 bases fitting TRBD1. Germline V gene lookup returns CDR1 SGHVS and CDR2 FQNEAQ. The length of the CDR3 is 16 residues. The V and J ends lost 3 bases and 7 bases, in that order; junction bases with no gene match: 8. CDR3 in amino acids: CASSFRSGQANSPLHF. The CDR3 nucleotides are TGTGCCAGCAGCTTCAGGTCGGGACAGGCCAATTCACCCCTCCACTTT. Using reference TRBV7-8 and TRBJ1-6 for the parts outside the CDR3, the full variable domain is GAGVSQSPRYKVAKRGQDVALRCDPISGHVSLFWYQQALGQGPEFLTYFQNEAQLDKSGLPSDRFFAERPEGSVSTLKIQRTQQEDSAVYLCASSFRSGQANSPLHFGNGTRLTVT.

V usage is TRBV5-4 and J usage is TRBJ2-6, with D perhaps matching TRBD1 (8 bases). V lost 4 bases and J lost 3, with 17 bases in between. The CDR3 has 17 amino acids. Germline lookup yields CDR1 SGHNT and CDR2 YYREEE (reference sequence). CDR3 protein: CASSAGQGGFGANVLTF. In nucleotides, the CDR3 is TGTGCCAGCAGCGCCGGACAGGGAGGGTTTGGGGCCAACGTCCTGACTTTC.

This clone was seen just once. This rearrangement joins TRBV5-8 to TRBJ2-1, with TRBD2 matching over 10 bases. The J segment lost 9 bases and the V segment lost 3 bases, leaving 9 bases of the junction unmatched. Germline values: CDR1 SGHTS, CDR2 YDEGEE. The CDR3 is 15 residues long. Here the CDR3 reads CASSWELAGTTEQFF. The CDR3 nucleotides read TGTGCCAGCAGCTGGGAACTAGCGGGGACTACTGAGCAGTTCTTC.

This rearrangement joins TRBV10-3 to TRBJ1-2; D possibly corresponds to TRBD1 (5 bases). From germline, CDR1 is ENHRY and CDR2 SYGVKD. V lost 2 bases and J 6 bases, leaving 13 bases between the germline ends. This CDR3 comprises 14 residues. The CDR3, as DNA: TGTGCCATCAGTGAGACCCAGGGTTCGAATGGCTACACCTTC. Translating it yields CAISETQGSNGYTF.

This clone has more than one count but fewer than ten. The gene calls are TRBV29-1 and TRBJ2-7; the match to TRBD2 covers 7 bases. The CDR3 sequence is 13 residues long. Germline V gene data show CDR1 as SQVTM and CDR2 as ANQGSEA. Germline trimming cut 2 bases from V and 0 bases from J; bases unmatched to any gene: 1. CDR3 amino acids: CSVELAVSYEQYF. In nucleotides, the CDR3 is TGCAGCGTTGAACTAGCGGTCTCCTACGAGCAGTACTTC.

The table lists this clone with a count of one. V gene TRBV6-5 combines with J gene TRBJ2-7; 8 bases are a match to TRBD1. The CDR3 is made up of 15 amino acids. Germline-derived CDR1 and CDR2 are MNHEY and SVGAGI. After removal of 5 bases from V and 0 bases from J, the junction contained 6 bases not matched to a gene. This CDR3 is CASSPHRGVSYEQYF. CDR3 bases: TGTGCCAGCAGTCCTCACAGGGGGGTCTCCTACGAGCAGTACTTC.

The V gene is TRBV15, the J gene TRBJ2-3; 9 bases match TRBD1. V dropped 2 bases and J dropped 6; count of bases not matched to a gene: 18. CDR3 length: 19 residues. Germline CDR1 is LNHNV and CDR2 is YYDKDF (reference sequence). Written as DNA, the CDR3 is TGTGCCACCAGCAGATCTATTCGGACAGGGGAGATACGTAGGGATACGCAGTATTTT. Amino acids: CATSRSIRTGEIRRDTQYF.

This clone was seen a single time. This chain links TRBV7-9 with TRBJ2-7; the match to TRBD1 covers 7 bases. V dropped 2 bases and J dropped 3; count of bases not matched to a gene: 4. Germline V gene sequence: CDR1 SEHNR, CDR2 FQNEAQ (reference sequence). The CDR3 length is 14 residues. In nucleotides, the CDR3 is TGTGCCAGCAGCTTAATCGACAGGGTCTACGAGCAGTACTTC. It translates to CASSLIDRVYEQYF.

The gene calls are TRBV5-6 and TRBJ2-6; D unresolved. The CDR3 has 16 amino acids. The V and J ends lost 4 bases and 0 bases respectively, with 11 bases between them. Germline-derived CDR1 and CDR2 are SGHDT and YYEEEE. The CDR3 DNA follows: TGTGCCAGCAGCCTTGCAACAGACTCTGGGGCCAACGTCCTGACTTTC. Translating gives CASSLATDSGANVLTF.

The rearrangement joins TRBV11-2 to TRBJ2-5; maybe TRBD2 (6 bases). The germline V gene encodes CDR1 SGHAT and CDR2 FQNNGV. V was clipped by 4 bases and J by 5 bases, with 17 bases between them. This CDR3 is built from 15 residues. The CDR3 sequence is CASSSWTTPFETQYF. The CDR3 nucleotides are TGTGCCAGCAGCTCCTGGACTACGCCCTTTGAGACCCAGTACTTC.

The chain joins TRBV7-3 to TRBJ1-2, with D maybe TRBD1 (5 bases). The CDR3 consists of 13 residues. Germline values: CDR1 SGHTA, CDR2 FQGTGA. Trimming took 3 bases from V and 3 from J, leaving 8 bases between them. The CDR3 region has the DNA TGTGCCAGCAGCTTGTGGGGGGACTATGGCTACACCTTC. Protein sequence: CASSLWGDYGYTF.

The rearrangement links TRBV5-6 to TRBJ2-7; D remains unclear. The V and J ends lost 2 bases and 5 bases respectively, with 8 bases between them. The CDR3 covers 12 residues. Germline V gene sequence: CDR1 SGHDT, CDR2 YYEEEE. CDR3 DNA sequence: TGTGCCAGCAGCTTTTTCAAAAACGAGCAGTACTTC. Protein product: CASSFFKNEQYF.

The chain has TRBV11-2 and TRBJ1-2, with a weak D call TRBD1 (6 bases). The CDR3 runs 15 residues. Trimming left V 2 bases short and J 2 bases short, with 12 bases between. Germline lookup yields CDR1 SGHAT and CDR2 FQNNGV. Here the CDR3 reads CASSLTSGVNYGYTF. CDR3 nucleotides: TGTGCCAGCAGCTTAACATCAGGGGTAAACTATGGCTACACCTTC.

The chain carries TRBV2 and TRBJ2-5; D remains unclear. Looked up from germline, CDR1 is SNHLY and CDR2 is FYNNEI. This CDR3 has 15 residues. V was clipped by 0 bases and J by 2 bases, with 10 bases between them. The CDR3 region has the DNA TGTGCCAGCAGTGAAGCGTCGGCGGATCAAGAGACCCAGTACTTC. Protein product: CASSEASADQETQYF.

This clone was observed a single time. CDR3 residues: CASKQGYTGELFF. DNA of the CDR3: TGTGCCAGCAAACAGGGATACACCGGGGAGCTGTTTTTT. The chain couples TRBV6-6 to TRBJ2-2, with D maybe TRBD1 (6 bases). This CDR3 comprises 13 residues. Trimming stripped 7 bases from V and 3 bases from J, with 9 bases between. Looked up from germline, CDR1 is MNHNY and CDR2 is SVGAGI (reference sequence).

The rearrangement uses TRBV19 and TRBJ2-5; perhaps TRBD2 as D (5 bases). The J call may not be correct, given that the DNA end is closer to TRBJ2-7. This CDR3 spans 13 amino acids. Germline CDR1 reads LNHDA; CDR2 reads SQIVND (reference sequence). The CDR3 DNA follows: TGTGCCAGTAGTTCGGGGATCTCCTACGAGCAGTACTTC. This encodes CASSSGISYEQYF.

The CDR3 nucleotides read TGTGCCAGCAGCTTAGGAGGCGCGGGAGAGGTTGGCTACACCTTC. Its translation: CASSLGGAGEVGYTF. This chain uses TRBV7-2 with TRBJ1-2; D is unclear. Per germline, CDR1 SGHTA and CDR2 FQGNSA. CDR3 length: 15 residues. Trimming shortened V by 1 base and J by 7 bases, and 16 bases separated the two germline ends.

The chain carries TRBV2 and TRBJ1-5; 9 nucleotides align to TRBD1. Per germline, CDR1 SNHLY and CDR2 FYNNEI. The CDR3 is 15 residues long. V was pared by 7 bases and J by 0 bases, with 4 bases of the junction left unmatched. DNA of the CDR3: TGTGCCAGCACCCGGACAGGGGATAGCAATCAGCCCCAGCATTTT. This gives the protein CASTRTGDSNQPQHF.

V usage is TRBV11-2 and J usage is TRBJ1-1, with a possible D match to TRBD1 (5 bases). This CDR3 region has 12 residues. Trimming took off 1 base at V and 5 bases at J, with 5 bases between the two ends. CDR1 and CDR2 from the germline V gene are SGHAT and FQNNGV. CDR3 residues: CASSLAGTEAFF. As DNA, the CDR3 is TGTGCCAGCAGCTTAGCAGGGACTGAAGCTTTCTTT.

The rearrangement links TRBV7-2 to TRBJ1-2; perhaps TRBD1 as D (6 bases). Germline CDR1 reads SGHTA; CDR2 reads FQGNSA. Deletions cut 5 bases from V and 6 bases from J, with 31 bases between. The CDR3 consists of 19 residues. As DNA, the CDR3 is TGTGCCAGCAGCCAAGGGTGGGGGGGCGCCTTAGACCTATGGAATGGCTACACCTTC. This sequence encodes CASSQGWGGALDLWNGYTF.

The rearrangement links TRBV5-1 to TRBJ1-1; D is uncertain. Per the germline V gene, CDR1 is SGHRS and CDR2 is YFSETQ. With 2 bases removed from V and 0 bases from J, the gap between germline ends came to 11 bases. This CDR3 contains 15 residues. The CDR3: CASSFNTALNTEAFF. For the CDR3, the DNA is TGCGCCAGCAGCTTCAACACAGCCTTGAACACTGAAGCTTTCTTT.